What follows describes a single T cell receptor beta chain. Which antigen it targets is not known. There are no base qualities to consult, and no much larger clone falls within one base. Separate from the approximately 700-subject first cohort, the validation cohort of about 130 subjects was the group to which the donors belonged. The sample belongs to a study of cytomegalovirus exposure and HLA in healthy donors (dated by TCRdb to about 2017). Concerning the study at large: The 666 repertoires of the first cohort and the approximately 110 validation repertoires were produced on the same platform, according to a later analysis. The study aimed to test whether cataloging public T cell receptors could reveal signatures of past pathogen exposure. A separate validation cohort of approximately 130 different subjects was used in addition to the approximately 640-subject first cohort. The study combined high-throughput TCR immunosequencing, statistical association of individual TCRs with disease status, and machine learning to predict cytomegalovirus infection status. Overall study outcomes, separate from this receptor: The validation cohort had no HLA typing available for a later analysis, so co-occurrence within that cohort was assessed over all 130 or so repertoires. Most TCR sequences were seen in very few donors, while some public TCRs were found in many individuals. The authors suggested that the approach could potentially be generalized to other disease states and immunological phenotypes. The classifier was reported to diagnose cytomegalovirus status with high specificity and sensitivity in both the original and validation cohorts. Three of the identified cytomegalovirus-associated TCR beta chains were confirmed in vitro to be specific for cytomegalovirus antigens. In the study, around 160 TCR beta chains were listed as associated with cytomegalovirus. Of the cluster scores, around 95% were above 0 in a later analysis, which found that TCRs clustered in the first cohort also tended to co-occur in the 95 to 150 validation repertoires.

Library creation used the immunoSEQ multiplex PCR assay. As for the original processing: A statistical classification framework was built for diagnosing cytomegalovirus status from the catalog of TCR beta chain sequences. TCRdb carries this immuneACCESS record with in-frame sequences only. Its versions omit some clonotypes, under half of them owing to an unresolved V gene in the studies checked, with the rest unexplained. The V and J calls and the clone size are those of that table, but D and trimming were determined from the DNA. In this sample the table shows around 71,000 clones, 94% of which occur a single time. Of the sample, 1.4% falls within the top ten clones. The sequence derives from a man aged 18 to 35 in good health and CMV-seropositive. Sequences were obtained from PBMCs.

The bases are TGTGCCAGCAGCCCCGGGACATACACCGGGGAGCTGTTTTTT. Translated, this is CASSPGTYTGELFF. Recombination linked TRBV6-5 to TRBJ2-2, and possibly TRBD1, on 6 matching bases. The germline V gene yields MNHEY for CDR1 and SVGAGI for CDR2. Counted from cysteine to phenylalanine, this CDR3 has 14 amino acids. Just CDR3 DNA is preserved here, 42 bases in frame from base 1. The V end loses 6 bases and the J end loses 3 bases, and a stretch of 11 bases separates them.